The text below deals with one TCR beta chain. No antigen is known for it. The sample holds no much larger clone one base away, and base qualities are not on file. Library creation used the immunoSEQ multiplex PCR assay. This is the immuneACCESS table as TCRdb keeps it, with only in-frame sequences that have V and J called. A part of the clones is gone; compared with another copy, unresolved V genes explain less than half, and the rest is unexplained. Here the sample has 50,000 to 60,000 clones; 70% to 90% occur a single time. Approximately 0.6% of the sample belongs to the ten largest clones. The record originates from a study of T cell changes during pregnancy in multiple sclerosis (dated by TCRdb to the late 2010s). With regard to the full study: The study examined how the T cell repertoire changed over the course of pregnancy in women with multiple sclerosis.

The CDR3 measures 13 amino acids from cysteine to phenylalanine. The DNA shown is the 39-base CDR3, in frame from base 1. In the germline V gene, CDR1 corresponds to LGHNA and CDR2 to YSLEER. Trimming takes 4 bases from V and 0 bases from J, and the germline ends sit 6 bases apart. This clonotype originated in a female donor with multiple sclerosis, enrolled in a pregnancy study. The sample consisted of CD4+ T cells from peripheral blood mononuclear cells, taken in the first trimester of pregnancy. This chain is built from TRBV4-3 and TRBJ1-1; D gene: possibly TRBD1, on 5 matching bases. The nucleotide sequence reads TGCGCCAGCAGCCCGACAGTGAACACTGAAGCTTTCTTT. Its protein reads: CASSPTVNTEAFF.